These 12 T cell receptor beta chains were all obtained from the same sample, sequenced in a study of blood T cell repertoires in COVID-19. The repertoire was sequenced with immunoSEQ multiplex PCR; TCRdb's copy has only in-frame clones and lacks some. Of 250,000 to 400,000 clones listed, around 86% are singletons. Sequencing was performed on PBMCs or T cells enriched from blood (not recorded which). The receptors stem from a man in his fifties or sixties who had recovered from COVID-19.

The rearrangement uses TRBV7-9 and TRBJ2-1; 7 bases match TRBD1. The germline CDR1 and CDR2 sequences are SEHNR and FQNEAQ (reference sequence). The CDR3 sequence is 14 residues long. The ends lost 1 base at V and 4 bases at J; junction bases unmatched: 1. The CDR3 region is CASSLGGQYNEQFF. The CDR3, as DNA: TGTGCCAGCAGCTTAGGGGGACAGTACAATGAGCAGTTCTTC.

V gene TRBV28 combines with J gene TRBJ1-2; 7 positions match TRBD1. V shed 6 bases and J 4 bases; nucleotides not matched to a gene: 14. CDR1 is MDHEN and CDR2 is SYDVKM in the germline V gene. This CDR3 is 16 amino acids long. In DNA form, the CDR3 reads TGTGCCAGCAGGATAGGTGAGGGGGCCGGTGGCTATGGCTACACCTTC. It translates to CASRIGEGAGGYGYTF.

The chain links TRBV5-1 to TRBJ2-1; 7 bases agree with TRBD2. Germline values: CDR1 SGHRS, CDR2 YFSETQ. With 7 bases clipped from V and 4 bases from J, the junction kept 8 bases outside the gene matches. The length of the CDR3 is 14 residues. DNA of the CDR3: TGCGCCAGCCGCCGGGGAGGGCTGTACAATGAGCAGTTCTTC. Translating gives CASRRGGLYNEQFF. Supplemented by reference TRBV5-1 and TRBJ2-1, the full variable domain reads KAGVTQTPRYLIKTRGQQVTLSCSPISGHRSVSWYQQTPGQGLQFLFEYFSETQRNKGNFPGRFSGRQFSNSRSEMNVSTLELGDSALYLCASRRGGLYNEQFFGPGTRLTVL.

CDR3 DNA: TGCGCCAGCAGTGAGTTATTTTTGGAGGGGCAGAACTATGGCTACACCTTC. Translating it yields CASSELFLEGQNYGYTF. V gene TRBV10-1 combines with J gene TRBJ1-2, with D tentatively TRBD1 (5 bases). Trimming cost V 1 base and J 2 bases, with 17 bases left between them. The CDR3 has 17 amino acids. The germline CDR1 and CDR2 sequences are WNHNN and SYGVQD (reference sequence).

V gene TRBV6-5 combines with J gene TRBJ2-5; no firm D call. Per the germline V gene, CDR1 is MNHEY and CDR2 is SVGAGI. Trimming stripped 9 bases from V and 3 bases from J, with 14 bases between. The CDR3 is 13 amino acids. The DNA of the CDR3 is TGTGCCAGTGAAGTCGTCCCTAAAGAGACCCAGTACTTC. Its protein is CASEVVPKETQYF.

The J gene is TRBJ1-1, the V gene TRBV10-1, with TRBD1 matching over 9 bases. The germline V gene encodes CDR1 WNHNN and CDR2 SYGVQD (reference sequence). The CDR3 is made up of 15 amino acids. After removal of 6 bases from V and 11 bases from J, the junction contained 16 bases not matched to a gene. The CDR3 region is CASRSPGQGNLGAFF. CDR3 DNA: TGCGCCAGCAGATCCCCGGGACAGGGAAATTTGGGCGCTTTCTTT.

The V call is TRBV7-9, the J call TRBJ2-1, with a weak D call TRBD2 (5 bases). Trimming removed 4 bases at V and 0 bases at J, with 10 bases between. Germline V CDR1 and CDR2: SEHNR, FQNEAQ (reference sequence). The CDR3 runs to 15 residues. CDR3 loop: CASSSPDFSYNEQFF. CDR3 sequence (DNA): TGTGCCAGCAGCTCACCGGACTTCTCCTACAATGAGCAGTTCTTC.

This rearrangement joins TRBV6-5 to TRBJ1-2; 8 bases align to TRBD1. The CDR3 runs to 16 residues. CDR1 and CDR2 from the germline V gene are MNHEY and SVGAGI. The V gene end was trimmed by 4 bases and the J gene end by 2 bases; junction bases not matched to a gene: 9. In DNA form, the CDR3 reads TGTGCCAGCAGTTTATATCAGGGGGCGTCAAACTATGGCTACACCTTC. Amino acids: CASSLYQGASNYGYTF.

V usage is TRBV7-3 and J usage is TRBJ2-5; 8 nucleotides align to TRBD2. The junction had 7 bases not matched to a gene; V was cut back by 5 bases and J by 5 bases. This CDR3 is built from 14 residues. Germline V gene sequence: CDR1 SGHTA, CDR2 FQGTGA. CDR3 residues: CASSPNGGEETQYF. The DNA for the CDR3 is TGTGCCAGCAGCCCAAACGGGGGGGAGGAGACCCAGTACTTC.

In the case of this clone: A junction boundary mismatches the germline segment, possibly from a read error. The DNA of the CDR3 is TGTGCCAGCAGTTTAGATAGCACCTACGGGCAGTACTTC. Residues: CASSLDSTYGQYF. The chain joins TRBV28 to TRBJ2-7; D is unresolved. Germline values: CDR1 MDHEN, CDR2 SYDVKM. The CDR3 runs to 13 residues.

The V call is TRBV19, the J call TRBJ2-5, with 8 bases fitting TRBD2. CDR3 length: 15 amino acids. CDR1 is LNHDA and CDR2 is SQIVND in the germline V gene (reference sequence). Trimming removed 3 bases from V and 1 base from J; junction bases left unmatched: 4. In DNA form, the CDR3 reads TGTGCCAGTAGTATGGCGGGAGGCCTCCAAGAGACCCAGTACTTC. Translating it yields CASSMAGGLQETQYF.

The CDR3 nucleotides read TGTGCCAGCAGCTGGGGACAGGGGGGTCAGCCCCAGCATTTT. Translated, it gives CASSWGQGGQPQHF. V usage is TRBV5-5 and J usage is TRBJ1-5, with 11 bases that match TRBD1. From germline, CDR1 is SGHKS and CDR2 YYEKEE (reference sequence). The trim removed 3 bases at V and 6 bases at J, leaving 2 bases unmatched. This CDR3 contains 14 residues.